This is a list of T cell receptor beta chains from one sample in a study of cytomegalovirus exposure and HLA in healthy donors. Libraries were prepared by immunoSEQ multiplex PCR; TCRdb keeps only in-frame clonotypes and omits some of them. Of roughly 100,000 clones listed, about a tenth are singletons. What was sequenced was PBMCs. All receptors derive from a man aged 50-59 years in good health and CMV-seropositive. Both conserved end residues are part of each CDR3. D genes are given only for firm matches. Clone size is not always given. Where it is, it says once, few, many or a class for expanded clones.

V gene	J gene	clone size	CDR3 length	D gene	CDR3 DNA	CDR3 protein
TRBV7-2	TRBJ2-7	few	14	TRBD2	TGTGCCAGCACTCAAGCGGGAGCGGACTACGAGCAGTACTTC	CASTQAGADYEQYF
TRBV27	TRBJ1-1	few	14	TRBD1	TGTGCCAGCAGTTCCCGACAGGGAACTCCTGAAGCTTTCTTT	CASSSRQGTPEAFF
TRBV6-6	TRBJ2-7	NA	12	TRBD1	TGTGCCAGCAGCCAATACAGGGGGCCGCAGTACTTC	CASSQYRGPQYF
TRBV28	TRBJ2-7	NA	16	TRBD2	TGTGCCAGCGCCGGGGGGAGTTACCGGTATGCCTACGAGCAGTACTTC	CASAGGSYRYAYEQYF
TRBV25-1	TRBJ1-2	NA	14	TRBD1	TGTGCCAGCAGTGAACCGGACAGGGTGGGAGGCTACACCTTC	CASSEPDRVGGYTF
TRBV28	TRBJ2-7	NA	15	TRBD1	TGTGCCAGCAGTCCAAGGGGGACAGGCGACTACGAGCAGTACTTC	CASSPRGTGDYEQYF
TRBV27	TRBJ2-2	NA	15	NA	TGTGCCAGCAGTTTATCGGGAGTCCACGCCGGGGAGCTGTTTTTT	CASSLSGVHAGELFF
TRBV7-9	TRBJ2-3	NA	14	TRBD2	TGTGCCAGCGGTGGGACTACATCATCTGATACGCAGTATTTT	CASGGTTSSDTQYF
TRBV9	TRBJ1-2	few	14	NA	TGTGCCAGCAGCGTAGGGGGGGGCGCTTACGGCTACACCTTC	CASSVGGGAYGYTF
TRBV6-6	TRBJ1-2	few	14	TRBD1	TGTGCCAGCAGCGTCCAGACAGGGAACTATGGCTACACCTTC	CASSVQTGNYGYTF
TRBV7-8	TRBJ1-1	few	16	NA	TGTGCCAGCAGCTTAGGCTACGGGCGGGCTGACACTGAAGCTTTCTTT	CASSLGYGRADTEAFF
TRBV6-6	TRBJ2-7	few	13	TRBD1	TGTGCCAGCAGTGGACAGGGACTCTACGAGCAGTACTTC	CASSGQGLYEQYF
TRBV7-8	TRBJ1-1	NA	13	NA	TGTGCCAGTAGTAGAGGGATGAACACTGAAGCTTTCTTT	CASSRGMNTEAFF
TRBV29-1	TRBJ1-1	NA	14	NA	TGCAGCGGGATCGGACAGCCGTCGTACACTGAAGCTTTCTTT	CSGIGQPSYTEAFF
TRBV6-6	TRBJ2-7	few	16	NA	TGTGCCAGCAGTTACGACAGCAGGAGGGCGGTCGGAGAGCAGTACTTC	CASSYDSRRAVGEQYF
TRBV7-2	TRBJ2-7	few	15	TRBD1	TGTGCCAGCAGCTATACCGGGACAGGGACTCACGAGCAGTACTTC	CASSYTGTGTHEQYF
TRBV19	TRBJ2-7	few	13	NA	TGTGCCAGTAGTTCGGACAGCTCCTACGAGCAGTACTTC	CASSSDSSYEQYF
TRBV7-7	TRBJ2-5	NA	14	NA	TGTGCTAGCAGCTTAGCGGGACAGGGTTGGACCCAGTACTTC	CASSLAGQGWTQYF
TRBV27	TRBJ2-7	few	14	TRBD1	TGTGCCAGCAGTCCGGGACAGAGCTCCTACGAGCAGTACTTC	CASSPGQSSYEQYF
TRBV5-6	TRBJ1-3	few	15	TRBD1	TGTGCCAGCAGCTCAGACAGGGGGCATGGAAACACCATATATTTT	CASSSDRGHGNTIYF
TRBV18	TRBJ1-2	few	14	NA	TGTGCCAGCTCACCCCCGAGGAGGGACTATGGCTACACCTTC	CASSPPRRDYGYTF
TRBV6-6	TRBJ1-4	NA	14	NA	TGTGCCAGCAGGCCAAGACAGGTTAATGAAAAACTGTTTTTT	CASRPRQVNEKLFF
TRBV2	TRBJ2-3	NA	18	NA	TGTGCCAGCAGAAATCCCCCCGCGTGGAGTTCTGGGACAGATACGCAGTATTTT	CASRNPPAWSSGTDTQYF
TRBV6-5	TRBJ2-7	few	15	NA	TGTGCCAGCAGTCCCGGGCTAGCAGAACTTTACGAGCAGTACTTC	CASSPGLAELYEQYF
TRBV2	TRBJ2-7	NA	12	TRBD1	TGTGCCAGCACTATAGGGGGCGCCGAGCAGTACTTC	CASTIGGAEQYF
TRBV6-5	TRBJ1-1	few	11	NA	TGTGCCAGCAGGGGGCTCAGTGAAGCTTTCTTT	CASRGLSEAFF
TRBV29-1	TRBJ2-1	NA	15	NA	TGCAGCGTTCTGCTCTCGCTAGCATCCTACAATGAGCAGTTCTTC	CSVLLSLASYNEQFF
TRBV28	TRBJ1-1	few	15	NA	TGTGCCAGCAGTCCGCCCAGGGGAGGGCGGACTGAAGCTTTCTTT	CASSPPRGGRTEAFF
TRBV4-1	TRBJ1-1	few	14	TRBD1	TGCGCCAGCAGCCAAGTTGGGACAGGGGGCGTAGCTTTCTTT	CASSQVGTGGVAFF
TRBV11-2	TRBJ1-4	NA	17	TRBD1	TGTGCCAGCAGCTTAGCTTGGGGCCGACAGGGGGATGAAAAACTGTTTTTT	CASSLAWGRQGDEKLFF
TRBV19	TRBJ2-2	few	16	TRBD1	TGTGCCACGACCGGACCGGGACAGGGGAAGACCGGGGAGCTGTTTTTT	CATTGPGQGKTGELFF
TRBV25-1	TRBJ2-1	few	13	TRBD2	TGTGCCAGTACGGGAGGCTCCTACAATGAGCAGTTCTTC	CASTGGSYNEQFF
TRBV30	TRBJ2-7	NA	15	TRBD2	TGTGCCTGGAAGACTAGCGGAGTTCGGGCCTACGAGCAGTACTTC	CAWKTSGVRAYEQYF
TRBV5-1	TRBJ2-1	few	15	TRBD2	TGCGCCAGCAGCTTGTCCCTAGCGGGATCCGGTGAGCAGTTCTTC	CASSLSLAGSGEQFF
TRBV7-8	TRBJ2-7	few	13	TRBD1	TGTGCCAGCAGCCGGACAGGGGACTACGAGCAGTACTTC	CASSRTGDYEQYF
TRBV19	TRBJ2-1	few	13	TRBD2	TGTGCCAGTGAGCGGGAGGGCTACAATGAGCAGTTCTTC	CASEREGYNEQFF
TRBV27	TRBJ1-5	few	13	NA	TGTGCCAGCAGTCCGGGGGGCTCTTGGCCCCAGCATTTT	CASSPGGSWPQHF
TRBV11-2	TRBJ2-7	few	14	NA	TGTGCCAGCAGCTTAGATCCCCCCGTCTTCGAGCAGTACTTC	CASSLDPPVFEQYF
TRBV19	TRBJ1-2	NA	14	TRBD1	TGTGCCAGTACCCCGACAGGGCTCAACTATGGCTACACCTTC	CASTPTGLNYGYTF
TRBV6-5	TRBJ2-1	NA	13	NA	TGTGCCAGCAGTTACGGGGCCGGCAATGAGCAGTTCTTC	CASSYGAGNEQFF
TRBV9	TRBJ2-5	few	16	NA	TGTGCCAGCAGTTCACAAAGGGAGCTAGGTGGAGAGACCCAGTACTTC	CASSSQRELGGETQYF
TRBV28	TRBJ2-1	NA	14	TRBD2	TGTGCCAGCAGATCGACTAGCGGGAGCAATGAGCAGTTCTTC	CASRSTSGSNEQFF
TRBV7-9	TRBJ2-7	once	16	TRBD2	TGTGCCAGCAGCTTATATATAAGCGGGAGCTCCTACGAGCAGTACTTC	CASSLYISGSSYEQYF
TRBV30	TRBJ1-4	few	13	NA	TGTGCCTGGAGTGAGTCAGCGAATGAAAAACTGTTTTTT	CAWSESANEKLFF
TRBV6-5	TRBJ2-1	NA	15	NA	TGTGCCAGCAGTTATCTCACAGGCACCTTTTCGGAGCAGTTCTTC	CASSYLTGTFSEQFF
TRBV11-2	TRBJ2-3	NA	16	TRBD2	TGTGCCAGCAGCTTAGTCGCGGGAGGGCCGCCAGATACGCAGTATTTT	CASSLVAGGPPDTQYF
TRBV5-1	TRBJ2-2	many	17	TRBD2	TGCGCCAGCAGCTCAATAGCGGGGGCGAGGACCACCGGGGAGCTGTTTTTT	CASSSIAGARTTGELFF
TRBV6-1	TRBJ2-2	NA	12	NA	TGTGCCAGCAGGGAGGTAATCGGGGAGCTGTTTTTT	CASREVIGELFF
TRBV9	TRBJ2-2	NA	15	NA	TGTGCCAGCAGCGATCAAAGAGCGAACACCGGGGAGCTGTTTTTT	CASSDQRANTGELFF
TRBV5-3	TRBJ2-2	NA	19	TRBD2	TGTGCCAGAAGCTTCGGATCCGGTCTAGCGGATAGGAACACCGGGGAGCTGTTTTTT	CARSFGSGLADRNTGELFF
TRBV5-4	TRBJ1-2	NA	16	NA	TGTGCCAGCAGCTTGGAGGGCAGGGGCCGCAACTATGGCTACACCTTC	CASSLEGRGRNYGYTF
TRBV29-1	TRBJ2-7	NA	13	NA	TGCAGCGTTGAAGGACAGGCCACCTACGAGCAGTACTTC	CSVEGQATYEQYF